This T cell receptor (beta chain) was sequenced in a study of blood T cell repertoires in COVID-19. Everyone who took part was roughly 18 to 89 years old, and they came from about two dozen US areas. The CDR3 sequence is 13 residues long. Looked up from germline, CDR1 is SQVTM and CDR2 is ANQGSEA. The V end lost 1 base, the J end lost 4 bases, and 8 bases lay between the germline ends. In the study's own analysis: The authors estimated nucleated cell counts from reference gene primer amplification. Measured with immunoSEQ multiplex PCR; TCRdb has only the in-frame clones, and not every one. The DNA gave D and trimming, while V, J and clone size come from that table. This sample has approximately 65,000 clones, with approximately 80% found just once.

What was sequenced was PBMCs or T cells enriched from blood (not recorded which). The V gene is TRBV29-1, the J gene TRBJ1-5; no clear D. This receptor was identified in a middle-aged woman with acute COVID-19. CDR3 sequence reads: CSVEVGGNQPQHF. The DNA of the CDR3 is TGCAGCGTTGAAGTGGGAGGGAATCAGCCCCAGCATTTT.